One and the same sample provided the 8 T cell receptor beta chains below, sequenced in a study of T cell repertoires in cytomegalovirus infection. Each CDR3 protein gets one entry after TCRdb re-called the reads with MiXCR. Found here are approximately 270,000 distinct CDR3 sequences, about 20% of them singletons; the top ten hold roughly 19%. Antigen specificity for these receptors is unknown. The source was cultured PBMCs, collected from culture after CMV antigen stimulation. Source of these receptors: a human donor in good health (CMV status not recorded). Some clones in this sample may be carry-over from other donors' samples.

This clonotype was seen a handful of times. This chain uses TRBV7-9 with TRBJ2-5; 7 nucleotides align to TRBD1. V lost 4 bases, J lost 5 bases, and 4 bases stayed unmatched. The CDR3 is 13 amino acids. Germline assignment: CDR1 SEHNR and CDR2 FQNEAQ (reference sequence). The CDR3 nucleotides are TGTGCCAGCAGCTCCGACAGGGTGGAGACCCAGTACTTC. Residues: CASSSDRVETQYF.

This clonotype was seen ten or more times. The chain carries TRBV30 and TRBJ2-5, with D unresolved. The CDR3 runs to 14 residues. V dropped 0 bases and J dropped 5 bases, with 13 bases sitting between them. Germline V gene lookup returns CDR1 GTSNPN and CDR2 SVGIG (reference sequence). The CDR3 nucleotides read TGTGCCTGGAGTGTCAGTCCGTTCGACGAGACCCAGTACTTC. This translates into CAWSVSPFDETQYF.

The gene calls are TRBV20-1 and TRBJ2-1; D call uncertain. CDR3 length equals 14 residues. Germline V CDR1 and CDR2: DFQATT, SNEGSKA (reference sequence). V was pared by 5 bases and J by 2 bases, with 13 bases between. CDR3 in DNA: TGCAGTGCTGCCCTCCCGGATACCTACAATGAGCAGTTCTTC. This translates into CSAALPDTYNEQFF.

This clonotype appeared a few times. The rearrangement joins TRBV6-2 or TRBV6-3 to TRBJ2-1; maybe TRBD1 (6 bases). Germline V gene lookup returns CDR1 MNHEY and CDR2 SVGEGT. This CDR3 has 14 amino acids. V lost 2 bases to trimming and J lost 2 bases, with 7 bases between them. This chain's CDR3 is CASSYGQPYNEQFF. Here the CDR3 DNA reads TGTGCCAGCAGTTACGGACAGCCCTACAATGAGCAGTTCTTC.

The rearrangement joins TRBV19 to TRBJ2-6; the D gene is possibly TRBD1 (5 bases). Trimming removed 4 bases from V and 4 bases from J, with 17 bases in between. The CDR3 covers 17 residues. The germline CDR1 and CDR2 sequences are LNHDA and SQIVND (reference sequence). CDR3 region: CASSTQKRGSGANVLTF. Here the CDR3 DNA reads TGTGCCAGTAGTACCCAGAAAAGGGGAAGCGGGGCCAACGTCCTGACTTTC. The whole variable domain, remainder taken from reference TRBV19 and TRBJ2-6, is DGGITQSPKYLFRKEGQNVTLSCEQNLNHDAMYWYRQDPGQGLRLIYYSQIVNDFQKGDIAEGYSVSREKKESFPLTVTSAQKNPTAFYLCASSTQKRGSGANVLTFGAGSRLTVL.

This clonotype has just a few counts. The chain links TRBV11-2 to TRBJ2-1; 10 bases agree with TRBD2. The germline CDR1 and CDR2 sequences are SGHAT and FQNNGV. The junction had 6 bases not matched to a gene; V was cut back by 4 bases and J by 6 bases. The CDR3 has 15 residues. This CDR3 is CASSSGTSVSNEQFF. CDR3 in DNA: TGTGCCAGCAGCTCCGGGACTAGCGTGAGCAATGAGCAGTTCTTC.

This clonotype showed up just a few times. The V gene is TRBV2, the J gene TRBJ2-3; possibly TRBD2 for D (5 bases). V was shortened by 6 bases and J by 0 bases, with 13 bases between the two germline ends. This CDR3 contains 15 residues. Germline V gives CDR1 SNHLY, CDR2 FYNNEI. CDR3 in amino acids: CASSLSGASTDTQYF. The DNA for the CDR3 is TGTGCCAGCAGCCTAAGCGGAGCTAGCACAGATACGCAGTATTTT.

V gene TRBV12-3 or TRBV12-4 combines with J gene TRBJ1-1; D is possibly TRBD1 (5 bases). V dropped 6 bases and J dropped 4 bases, with 12 bases sitting between them. This CDR3 spans 13 amino acids. In DNA form, the CDR3 reads TGTGCCAGCAGGGGGGGAGGGACCACTGAAGCTTTCTTT. It yields the protein CASRGGGTTEAFF.